The source of this T cell receptor (beta chain) is a study of cytomegalovirus exposure and HLA in healthy donors. As for the study in general: An early release of data contained 70 million to 95 million unique TCRs, which came from HLA-typed donors. General study findings and limits: The majority of CMV-associated TCR beta chains were reported as apparently HLA-restricted in a later analysis. TRBV6-2, TRBV6-3 and some other V segments were unresolvable in 87-base-pair reads. Generally TCR sequences proved uncommon, though certain public TCRs appeared in numerous donors.

A multiplex PCR was run with 60 Vbeta primers and 13 Jbeta primers. Here immunoSEQ multiplex PCR was the method, and the copy in TCRdb shows in-frame clones only, minus some. The table has more than 80,000 clones, roughly 82% seen once. V lost 2 bases, J lost 0 bases, and 2 bases stayed unmatched. The CDR3 spans 15 residues. Germline loops: CDR1 MDHEN, CDR2 SYDVKM. For this clone: Its antigen is currently unknown.

This TCR was sampled from a man aged 50 to 59 in good health and CMV-seronegative. Sequenced material: PBMCs. This chain joins TRBV28 and TRBJ2-3; 7 bases agree with TRBD2. In nucleotides, the CDR3 is TGTGCCAGCAGTTTAAGCGGGGATAGCACAGATACGCAGTATTTT. This translates into CASSLSGDSTDTQYF.